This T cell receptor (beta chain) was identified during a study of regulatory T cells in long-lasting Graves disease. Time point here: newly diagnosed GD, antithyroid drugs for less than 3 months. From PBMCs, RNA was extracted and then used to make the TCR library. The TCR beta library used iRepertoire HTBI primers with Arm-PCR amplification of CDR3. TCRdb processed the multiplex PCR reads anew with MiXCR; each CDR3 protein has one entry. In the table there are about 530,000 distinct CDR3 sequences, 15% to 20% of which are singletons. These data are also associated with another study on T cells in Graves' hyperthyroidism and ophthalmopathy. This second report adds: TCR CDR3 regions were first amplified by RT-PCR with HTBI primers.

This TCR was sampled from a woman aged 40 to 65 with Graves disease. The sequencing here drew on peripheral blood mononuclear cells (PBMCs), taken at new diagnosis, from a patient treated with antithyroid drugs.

The CDR3 sequence is CATSRKISGTAVYGYTF. The CDR3, as DNA: TGTGCCACCAGCAGAAAAATCTCCGGGACAGCGGTCTATGGCTACACCTTC. The chain couples TRBV15 to TRBJ1-2; 7 bases are a match to TRBD1. Germline CDR1 LNHNV, CDR2 YYDKDF (reference sequence). The CDR3 sequence is 17 residues long. V was clipped by 2 bases and J by 4 bases; unmatched bases: 13.